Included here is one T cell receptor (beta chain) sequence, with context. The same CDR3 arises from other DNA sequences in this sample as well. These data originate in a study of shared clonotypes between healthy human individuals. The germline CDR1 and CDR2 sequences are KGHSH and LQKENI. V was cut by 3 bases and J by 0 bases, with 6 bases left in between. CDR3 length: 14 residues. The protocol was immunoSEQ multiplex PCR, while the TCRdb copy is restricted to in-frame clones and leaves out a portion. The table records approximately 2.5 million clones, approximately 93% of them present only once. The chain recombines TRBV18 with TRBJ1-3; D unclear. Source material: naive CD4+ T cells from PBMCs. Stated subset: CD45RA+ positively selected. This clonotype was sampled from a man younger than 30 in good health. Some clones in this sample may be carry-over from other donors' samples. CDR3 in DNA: TGTGCCAGCTCACCGGACTCCTCTGGAAACACCATATATTTT. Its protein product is CASSPDSSGNTIYF.